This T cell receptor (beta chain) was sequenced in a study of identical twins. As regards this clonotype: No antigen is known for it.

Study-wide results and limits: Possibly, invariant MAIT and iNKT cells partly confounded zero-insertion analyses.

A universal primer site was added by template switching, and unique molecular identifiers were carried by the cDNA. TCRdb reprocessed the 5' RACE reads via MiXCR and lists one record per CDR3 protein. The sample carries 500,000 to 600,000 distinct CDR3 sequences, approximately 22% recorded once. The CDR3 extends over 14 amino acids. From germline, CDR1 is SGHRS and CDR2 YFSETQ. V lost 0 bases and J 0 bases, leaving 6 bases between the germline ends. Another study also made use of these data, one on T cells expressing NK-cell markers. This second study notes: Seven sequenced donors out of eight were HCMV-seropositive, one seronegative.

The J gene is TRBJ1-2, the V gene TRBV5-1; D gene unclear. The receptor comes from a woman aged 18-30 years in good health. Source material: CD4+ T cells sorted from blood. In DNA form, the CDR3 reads TGCGCCAGCAGCTTGGCCGAAGCTAACTATGGCTACACCTTC. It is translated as CASSLAEANYGYTF.